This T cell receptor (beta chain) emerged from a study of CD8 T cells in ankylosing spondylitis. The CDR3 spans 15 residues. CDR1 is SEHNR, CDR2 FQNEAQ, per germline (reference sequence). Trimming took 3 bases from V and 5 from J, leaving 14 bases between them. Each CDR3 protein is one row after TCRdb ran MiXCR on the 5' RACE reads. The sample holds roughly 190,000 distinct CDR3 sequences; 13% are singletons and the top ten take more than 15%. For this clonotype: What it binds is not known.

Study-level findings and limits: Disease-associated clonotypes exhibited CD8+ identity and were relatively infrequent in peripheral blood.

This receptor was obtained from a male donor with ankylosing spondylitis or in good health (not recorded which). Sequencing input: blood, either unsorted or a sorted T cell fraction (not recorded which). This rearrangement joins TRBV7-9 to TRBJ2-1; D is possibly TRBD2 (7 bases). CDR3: CASSFLGGANNEQFF. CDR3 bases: TGTGCCAGCAGCTTCCTGGGGGGGGCAAACAATGAGCAGTTCTTC. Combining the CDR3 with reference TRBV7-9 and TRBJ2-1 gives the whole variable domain DTGVSQNPRHKITKRGQNVTFRCDPISEHNRLYWYRQTLGQGPEFLTYFQNEAQLEKSRLLSDRFSAERPKGSFSTLEIQRTEQGDSAMYLCASSFLGGANNEQFFGPGTRLTVL.